This T cell receptor (beta chain) was retrieved from a study of cytomegalovirus exposure and HLA in healthy donors. Background on the study: The same platform was used for the 110 or so validation repertoires as for the approximately 630 first-cohort repertoires, as reported in a later analysis. Points from the study as a whole: In vitro work confirmed that a few CMV-associated chains recognize CMV antigens. The authors listed 164 TCR beta chains as cytomegalovirus-associated.

J gave up 4 bases and V 5 bases, and 8 bases lay outside the gene matches. Germline-derived CDR1 and CDR2 are MDHEN and SYDVKM. The CDR3 length is 14 residues. Profiled with immunoSEQ multiplex PCR; TCRdb holds only in-frame clones, not every one. The data show around 170,000 clones, around 85% seen once. As concerns this clone: Its antigen is not identified.

The receptor was isolated from a man between 18 and 29 years old in good health and CMV-seropositive. Sequences were obtained from PBMCs. J is TRBJ2-7 and V is TRBV28; 7 bases match TRBD1. CDR3 amino acids: CASSPPSGGYEQYF. The CDR3 region has the DNA TGTGCCAGCAGTCCCCCGTCAGGGGGATACGAGCAGTACTTC.